The 14 T cell receptor beta chains below come from one sample, sequenced in a study of blood T cell repertoires in COVID-19. The repertoire was sequenced with immunoSEQ multiplex PCR; TCRdb's copy has only in-frame clones and lacks some. The table shows 110,000 to 150,000 clones, with 84% occurring only once. The sample comprised peripheral blood. The source of these receptors is a human donor in a cohort sampled during active COVID-19.

The V and J genes are TRBV7-2 and TRBJ2-6, with a possible D match to TRBD1 (6 bases). Trimming took off 0 bases at V and 5 bases at J, with 8 bases between the two ends. CDR3 length: 15 amino acids. The V gene's germline CDR1 is SGHTA and CDR2 FQGNSA. The CDR3 DNA is TGTGCCAGCAGCTTAGCGCAGGGGAGGGCCAACGTCCTGACTTTC. Encoded protein: CASSLAQGRANVLTF.

The rearrangement uses TRBV9 and TRBJ1-1; possible D gene TRBD1, 5 bases. This CDR3 spans 14 amino acids. V was shortened by 3 bases and J by 1 base, with 10 bases between the two germline ends. Germline V lookup: CDR1 SGDLS, CDR2 YYNGEE. CDR3 DNA sequence: TGTGCCAGCAGCGCCACGACAGCGAACACTGAAGCTTTCTTT. Its translation: CASSATTANTEAFF.

V and J are TRBV9 and TRBJ2-3; 7 bases map to TRBD1. V trimming: 3 bases; J trimming: 6 bases; junction bases outside the gene matches: 10. CDR1 and CDR2 from the germline V gene are SGDLS and YYNGEE. The CDR3 sequence is 15 residues long. CDR3 region: CASSAGQSYSDTQYF. As DNA, the CDR3 is TGTGCCAGCAGCGCGGGACAGAGTTATTCGGATACGCAGTATTTT.

This clone showed up just once. The CDR3 coding sequence is TGTGCCAGTAGTACCAACCGACTAGCAGATACGCAGTATTTT. Translating it yields CASSTNRLADTQYF. This chain joins TRBV19 and TRBJ2-3, with a possible D match to TRBD2 (6 bases). Trimming cost V 4 bases and J 4 bases, with 12 bases left between them. Germline V gives CDR1 LNHDA, CDR2 SQIVND (reference sequence). The CDR3 runs to 14 residues.

This clone has just a few counts. The chain carries TRBV6-1 and TRBJ2-3, with D possibly matching TRBD1 (5 bases). The V gene's germline CDR1 is MNHNS and CDR2 SASEGT. This CDR3 is 14 amino acids long. With 3 bases removed from V and 2 bases from J, the gap between germline ends came to 9 bases. Written as DNA, the CDR3 is TGTGCCAGCAGTGAGGGGCAGGCCACAGATACGCAGTATTTT. Its protein is CASSEGQATDTQYF.

The chain carries TRBV6-5 and TRBJ1-2; the D is unclear. There are 15 residues in the CDR3. V lost 6 bases, J lost 3 bases, and 17 bases lay in between. Germline CDR1 reads MNHEY; CDR2 reads SVGAGI. DNA of the CDR3: TGTGCCAGCAGGAAATCTAGGCAGAGAGACTATGGCTACACCTTC. It yields the protein CASRKSRQRDYGYTF.

The chain recombines TRBV4-3 with TRBJ2-1, with a tentative D call TRBD1 (6 bases). The V and J ends lost 0 bases and 0 bases respectively, with 9 bases between them. This CDR3 is 16 amino acids long. Germline V gene lookup returns CDR1 LGHNA and CDR2 YSLEER. The CDR3 sequence is CASSQDRGGSYNEQFF. The CDR3 nucleotides read TGCGCCAGCAGCCAAGATCGAGGGGGCTCCTACAATGAGCAGTTCTTC.

The gene calls are TRBV7-8 and TRBJ2-1; the D gene is possibly TRBD2 (5 bases). This CDR3 has 14 residues. V was shortened by 5 bases and J by 3 bases, with 11 bases between the two germline ends. CDR1 SGHVS and CDR2 FQNEAQ come from the germline V gene. This CDR3 is CASSPSGGYNEQFF. The CDR3 DNA sequence: TGTGCCAGCAGCCCCAGCGGAGGCTACAATGAGCAGTTCTTC. Using reference TRBV7-8 and TRBJ2-1 for the parts outside the CDR3, the full variable domain is GAGVSQSPRYKVAKRGQDVALRCDPISGHVSLFWYQQALGQGPEFLTYFQNEAQLDKSGLPSDRFFAERPEGSVSTLKIQRTQQEDSAVYLCASSPSGGYNEQFFGPGTRLTVL.

This clone was recorded once. The V gene is TRBV4-2, the J gene TRBJ1-5; 10 bases line up with TRBD1. The J segment lost 8 bases and the V segment lost 4 bases, leaving 11 bases of the junction unmatched. Looked up from germline, CDR1 is LGHNA and CDR2 is YNFKEQ. The CDR3 contains 16 residues. CDR3: CASSPGTGTGDEPQHF. CDR3 coding DNA: TGTGCCAGCAGCCCGGGGACAGGGACAGGGGATGAGCCCCAGCATTTT.

The V and J genes are TRBV11-3 and TRBJ2-3; TRBD2 aligns across 7 bases. Unmatched junction bases numbered 5, after V lost 5 bases and J lost 0 bases. The germline CDR1 and CDR2 sequences are SGHNT and YENEEA. This CDR3 is 15 amino acids long. CDR3: CASSRSGTSTDTQYF. CDR3 nucleotides: TGTGCCAGCAGCCGAAGCGGGACCAGCACAGATACGCAGTATTTT.

This clone has just one count. The chain couples TRBV9 to TRBJ1-1; D ambiguous. Germline V gene lookup returns CDR1 SGDLS and CDR2 YYNGEE. The CDR3 runs to 13 residues. V gave up 4 bases and J gave up 0 bases, with 7 bases separating them. CDR3 bases: TGTGCCAGCAGCTCCCACATGAACACTGAAGCTTTCTTT. Encoded protein: CASSSHMNTEAFF.

The chain carries TRBV5-1 and TRBJ2-7, with 11 bases that match TRBD1. CDR1 is SGHRS, CDR2 YFSETQ, per germline. The CDR3 is 15 residues long. With V trimmed by 0 bases and J by 5 bases, 4 bases remained unmatched. DNA for the CDR3: TGCGCCAGCAGCTTGGGGGACAGGGGGATCAACGAGCAGTACGTC. It encodes CASSLGDRGINEQYV.

This clone was recorded once. V is TRBV5-6 and J is TRBJ1-1, with 8 positions matching TRBD1. The CDR3 contains 14 residues. Trimming took 4 bases from V and 1 from J; bases not matched to a gene: 3. CDR1 is SGHDT, CDR2 YYEEEE, per germline. CDR3 sequence reads: CASSNTGGNTEAFF. The CDR3 DNA reads TGTGCCAGCAGCAACACAGGGGGGAACACTGAAGCTTTCTTT.

The chain couples TRBV7-2 to TRBJ1-5; TRBD1 might be the D (6 bases). The CDR3 contains 15 residues. Between the trimmed V and J ends, which lost 3 bases and 6 bases, there was a span of 15 bases. Germline V gene lookup returns CDR1 SGHTA and CDR2 FQGNSA. The CDR3 sequence is CASSFRQTRGQPQHF. DNA for the CDR3: TGTGCCAGCAGCTTCCGACAGACCAGGGGTCAGCCCCAGCATTTT.